The T cell receptor beta chain under discussion was sequenced for a study of blood T cell repertoires in COVID-19. TCRdb keeps only in-frame clones here, not all; method: immunoSEQ multiplex PCR. The sample contains 150,000 to 200,000 clones, 70% to 90% of which appear only once. There are 15 residues in the CDR3. V was shortened by 7 bases and J by 8 bases, with 20 bases between the two germline ends. The germline V gene has CDR1 MNHEY and CDR2 SMNVEV (reference sequence). The V and J genes are TRBV27 and TRBJ1-4; D not certain. Sequenced material: peripheral blood. This receptor was obtained from a man between 60 and 75 years old with acute or convalescent COVID-19. CDR3 nucleotide sequence: TGTGCCAGCAAATCGGGGAAGTGGGGTCGGGAAAAACTGTTTTTT. It translates to CASKSGKWGREKLFF.